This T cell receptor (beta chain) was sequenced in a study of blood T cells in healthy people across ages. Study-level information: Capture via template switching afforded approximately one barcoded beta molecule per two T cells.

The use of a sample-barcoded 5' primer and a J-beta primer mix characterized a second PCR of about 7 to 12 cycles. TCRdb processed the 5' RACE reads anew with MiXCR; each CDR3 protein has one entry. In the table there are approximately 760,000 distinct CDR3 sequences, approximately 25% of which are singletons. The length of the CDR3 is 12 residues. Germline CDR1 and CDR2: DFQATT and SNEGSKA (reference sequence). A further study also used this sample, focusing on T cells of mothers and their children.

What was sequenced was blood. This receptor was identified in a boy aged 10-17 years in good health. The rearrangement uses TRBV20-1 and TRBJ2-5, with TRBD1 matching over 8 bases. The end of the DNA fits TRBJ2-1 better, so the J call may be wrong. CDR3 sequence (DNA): TGCAGTGCTACCGGGACAGGATATGAGCAGTTCTTC. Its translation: CSATGTGYEQFF.